This T cell receptor beta chain is from a study of cytomegalovirus exposure and HLA in healthy donors. PCR was performed using 60 Vbeta and 13 Jbeta primers. TCRdb keeps only in-frame clones here, not all; method: immunoSEQ multiplex PCR. The sample contains some 150,000 clones, about two thirds of which appear only once. Points on this clone: The target antigen is unknown.

The CDR3 length is 14 residues. In germline, CDR1 is SGHRS, CDR2 YFSETQ. Trimming cost V 6 bases and J 3 bases; bases outside gene matches: 8. Study-level points and caveats: A missense DCLRE1C variant was associated with V- and J-gene trimming of TCR beta chains in a later analysis, and an independent cohort replicated the association. An apparent linkage of common viral pathogens to several of the most significant clusters emerged in a later analysis.

The chain has TRBV5-1 and TRBJ1-1, with 7 bases fitting TRBD1. The TCR comes from a man aged 50 to 60 in good health and CMV-seropositive. Sequencing was done on a sample of PBMCs. Here the CDR3 reads CASTLDRVDTEAFF. The DNA of the CDR3 is TGCGCCAGCACCCTTGACAGGGTCGACACTGAAGCTTTCTTT.